A selection of T cell receptor beta chains follows, all from one sample in a study of beta chain features in type 1 diabetes. Clones were sequenced by immunoSEQ multiplex PCR, and TCRdb holds only the in-frame ones, with some missing. The table shows over 700,000 clones, with roughly 15% occurring only once. The source material was naive CD4+ T cells from blood. These receptors originate from a woman between 18 and 29 years old in good health. CDR3s include the opening cysteine and the closing phenylalanine or tryptophan. D genes are given only for firm matches. Clone size is shown for a subset of rows, as once, few, many or a class of expanded clone.

15,TRBV15,TRBJ2-7,few,NA,CATSRGRDPSYEQYF,TGTGCCACCAGCAGAGGCCGGGACCCCTCCTACGAGCAGTACTTC
16,TRBV5-1,TRBJ2-1,NA,TRBD2,CASSLAAGAVYNEQFF,TGCGCCAGCAGCTTGGCCGCGGGAGCGGTCTACAATGAGCAGTTCTTC
14,TRBV28,TRBJ2-3,few,TRBD1,CASSSGQGADTQYF,TGTGCCAGCAGCAGTGGACAGGGTGCAGATACGCAGTATTTT
14,TRBV15,TRBJ1-1,NA,TRBD1,CATSRGARGTEAFF,TGTGCCACCAGCAGAGGAGCCAGGGGGACTGAAGCTTTCTTT
16,TRBV18,TRBJ1-3,NA,NA,CATTSNGVISGNTIYF,TGTGCCACCACCTCTAACGGGGTCATCTCTGGAAACACCATATATTTT
14,TRBV6-1,TRBJ2-5,few,NA,CASTHGPLRETQYF,TGTGCCAGCACCCATGGACCGCTTCGGGAGACCCAGTACTTC
16,TRBV5-4,TRBJ2-1,few,NA,CASSGGGTVGPNEQFF,TGTGCCAGCAGCGGGGGCGGGACTGTTGGGCCCAATGAGCAGTTCTTC
18,TRBV27,TRBJ2-7,NA,TRBD2,CASSLIASGSTKIYEQYF,TGTGCCAGCAGTTTAATAGCTAGCGGGAGCACGAAAATCTACGAGCAGTACTTC
14,TRBV29-1,TRBJ2-1,NA,TRBD2,CSVDPWTSPNEQFF,TGCAGCGTTGATCCTTGGACTAGTCCCAATGAGCAGTTCTTC
18,TRBV7-2,TRBJ2-1,few,TRBD2,CASSPPVPLSGRAREQFF,TGTGCCAGCAGCCCGCCAGTCCCTCTTAGCGGGAGGGCCCGTGAGCAGTTCTTC
18,TRBV28,TRBJ2-1,few,NA,CASSESGSGMSSYNEQFF,TGTGCCAGCAGTGAATCAGGTAGCGGAATGAGCTCCTACAATGAGCAGTTCTTC
14,TRBV4-3,TRBJ2-3,few,NA,CASSGRRIPDTQYF,TGCGCCAGCAGCGGGAGGAGAATCCCAGATACGCAGTATTTT
14,TRBV28,TRBJ1-5,NA,TRBD1,CASRTGQGSQPQHF,TGTGCCAGCAGGACAGGACAGGGGAGTCAGCCCCAGCATTTT
13,TRBV7-8,TRBJ1-2,NA,NA,CASSWDGSYGYTF,TGTGCCAGCAGCTGGGATGGATCCTATGGCTACACCTTC
13,TRBV15,TRBJ2-5,NA,NA,CATSRVPRETQYF,TGTGCCACCAGCAGAGTACCCCGAGAGACCCAGTACTTC
13,TRBV7-2,TRBJ2-7,NA,TRBD2,CASSLEVPSGIVF,TGTGCCAGCAGCTTAGAGGTCCCTAGCGGAATTGTTTTC
15,TRBV7-2,TRBJ2-3,few,TRBD2,CASSLRLAGEDTQYF,TGTGCCAGCAGCTTAAGACTAGCGGGAGAAGATACGCAGTATTTT
10,TRBV10-3,TRBJ1-4,NA,NA,CASGQEKLFF,TGTGCCAGCGGACAGGAAAAACTGTTTTTT
16,TRBV7-2,TRBJ2-7,NA,TRBD2,CASSLGATSGSYEQYF,TGTGCCAGCAGCTTAGGGGCGACTAGCGGCTCCTACGAGCAGTACTTC
15,TRBV4-3,TRBJ2-1,few,NA,CASSPSASVGNEQFF,TGCGCCAGCAGCCCCAGCGCTAGCGTCGGCAATGAGCAGTTCTTC
13,TRBV7-8,TRBJ2-1,few,NA,CASNRDDLDEQFF,TGTGCCAGCAATAGGGACGATTTAGATGAGCAGTTCTTC
15,TRBV2,TRBJ2-1,NA,TRBD2,CASSVWASGSDEQFF,TGTGCCAGCAGTGTATGGGCTAGCGGGAGTGATGAGCAGTTCTTC
13,TRBV11-1,TRBJ1-1,NA,NA,CASSLRVGTEAFF,TGTGCCAGCAGCTTAAGGGTCGGCACTGAAGCTTTCTTT
14,TRBV5-4,TRBJ2-7,few,TRBD1,CASSLMDREKEQYF,TGTGCCAGCAGCTTGATGGACAGGGAAAAAGAGCAGTACTTC
13,TRBV25-1,TRBJ2-7,NA,NA,CASSEPATVEQYF,TGTGCCAGCAGTGAGCCGGCGACGGTCGAGCAGTACTTC
15,TRBV4-2,TRBJ1-4,NA,NA,CASSQALATNEKLFF,TGTGCCAGCAGCCAAGCGCTTGCAACTAATGAAAAACTGTTTTTT
14,TRBV21-1,TRBJ1-2,many,NA,CASSKVGGSDGYTF,TGTGCCAGCAGCAAAGTCGGCGGGAGCGACGGCTACACCTTC
15,TRBV9,TRBJ1-3,NA,NA,CASSVEAASGNTIYF,TGTGCCAGCAGCGTAGAGGCGGCCTCTGGAAACACCATATATTTT
15,TRBV7-9,TRBJ2-2,few,TRBD2,CASSLLAGDHGELFF,TGTGCCAGCAGCTTACTAGCGGGAGACCACGGGGAGCTGTTTTTT
15,TRBV4-2,TRBJ2-3,NA,NA,CASSLSSVDSDTQYF,TGTGCCAGCAGCCTCTCTTCGGTAGACTCAGATACGCAGTATTTT
14,TRBV2,TRBJ1-5,few,NA,CASSEVGSNQPQHF,TGTGCCAGCAGTGAAGTGGGTAGCAATCAGCCCCAGCATTTT
13,TRBV7-2,TRBJ1-2,NA,NA,CASTGYLNYGYTF,TGTGCCAGCACGGGTTACTTAAACTATGGCTACACCTTC
24,TRBV28,TRBJ2-7,NA,TRBD2,CASSLRVGGRASILAGEYSYEQYF,TGTGCCAGCAGTTTAAGGGTCGGGGGGCGCGCCTCAATTCTAGCGGGCGAGTACTCCTACGAGCAGTACTTC
17,TRBV7-9,TRBJ2-2,NA,TRBD1,CASSGYRDRVGTGELFF,TGTGCCAGCAGCGGCTACCGGGACAGGGTGGGCACCGGGGAGCTGTTTTTT
19,TRBV30,TRBJ1-2,NA,TRBD1,CAWSTNRTGIYRANYGYTF,TGTGCCTGGAGTACCAACAGGACAGGAATATATCGGGCTAACTATGGCTACACCTTC
13,TRBV7-2,TRBJ1-5,few,NA,CASSYRVGQPQHF,TGTGCCAGCAGCTACAGGGTCGGTCAGCCCCAGCATTTT
15,TRBV25-1,TRBJ2-6,NA,NA,CASNMGGSGANVLTF,TGTGCCAGCAATATGGGAGGCTCTGGGGCCAACGTCCTGACTTTC
13,TRBV18,TRBJ1-2,NA,TRBD1,CASSPGQDYGYTF,TGTGCCAGCTCACCCGGACAGGACTATGGCTACACCTTC